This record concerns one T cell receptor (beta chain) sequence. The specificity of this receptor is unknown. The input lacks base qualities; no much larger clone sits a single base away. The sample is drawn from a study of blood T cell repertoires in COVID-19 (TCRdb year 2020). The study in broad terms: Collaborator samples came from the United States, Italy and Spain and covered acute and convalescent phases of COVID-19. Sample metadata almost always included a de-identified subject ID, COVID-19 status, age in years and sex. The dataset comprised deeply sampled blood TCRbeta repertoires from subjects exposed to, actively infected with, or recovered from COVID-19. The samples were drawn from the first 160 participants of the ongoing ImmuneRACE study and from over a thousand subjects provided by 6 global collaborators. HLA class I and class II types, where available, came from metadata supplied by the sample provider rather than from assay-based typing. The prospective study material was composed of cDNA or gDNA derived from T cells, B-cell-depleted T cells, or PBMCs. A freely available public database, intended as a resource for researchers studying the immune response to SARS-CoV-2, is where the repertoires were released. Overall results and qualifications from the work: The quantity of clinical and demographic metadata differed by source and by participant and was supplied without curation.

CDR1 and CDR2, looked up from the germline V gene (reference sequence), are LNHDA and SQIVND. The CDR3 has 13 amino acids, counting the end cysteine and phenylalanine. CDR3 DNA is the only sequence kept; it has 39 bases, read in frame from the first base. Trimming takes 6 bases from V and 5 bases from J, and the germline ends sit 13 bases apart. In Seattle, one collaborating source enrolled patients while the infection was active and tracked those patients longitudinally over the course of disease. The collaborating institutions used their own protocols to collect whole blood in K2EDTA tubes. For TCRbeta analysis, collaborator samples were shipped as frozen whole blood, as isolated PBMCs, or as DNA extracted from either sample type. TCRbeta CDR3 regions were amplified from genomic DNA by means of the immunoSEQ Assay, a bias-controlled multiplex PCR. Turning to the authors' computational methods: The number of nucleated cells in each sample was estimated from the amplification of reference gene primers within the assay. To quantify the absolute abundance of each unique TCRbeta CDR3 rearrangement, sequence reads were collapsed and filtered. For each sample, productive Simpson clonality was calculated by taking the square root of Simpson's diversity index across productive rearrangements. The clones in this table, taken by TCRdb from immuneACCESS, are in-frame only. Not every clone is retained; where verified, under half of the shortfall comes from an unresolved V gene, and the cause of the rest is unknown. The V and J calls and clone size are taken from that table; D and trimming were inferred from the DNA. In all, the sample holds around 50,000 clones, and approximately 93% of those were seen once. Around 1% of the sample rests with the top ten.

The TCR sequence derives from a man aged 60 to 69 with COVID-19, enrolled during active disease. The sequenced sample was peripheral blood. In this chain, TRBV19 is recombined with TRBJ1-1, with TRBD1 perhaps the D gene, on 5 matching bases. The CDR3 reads CASRKGHLTEAFF. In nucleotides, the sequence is TGTGCCAGTAGGAAAGGACATCTTACTGAAGCTTTCTTT.